Listed below are T cell receptor beta chains from one sample, sequenced in a study of response to subunit inactivated influenza vaccine. TCRdb reanalysed the RT-PCR reads using MiXCR and keeps one entry per CDR3 protein. The data contain a few hundred thousand distinct CDR3 sequences, 13% to 15% of them singletons. The sample in question was PBMCs from blood, obtained 12 days after vaccination. These receptors came from a man aged 45-60 years who received an inactivated influenza vaccine. Both conserved end residues are part of each CDR3. Each record gives: J gene, D gene, V gene, clone size, CDR3 length, CDR3 protein, CDR3 DNA. D genes are given only for firm matches. For some rows the clone size is stated as once, few or many, or as a class when expanded; others skip it.

>TRBJ2-5|.|TRBV20-1|.|14
CSARGDSLMETQYF
TGCAGTGCTAGAGGGGACTCGCTCATGGAGACCCAGTACTTC
>TRBJ2-3|TRBD1|TRBV18|.|16
CASSPRAGQGTDTQYF
TGTGCCAGCTCACCACGGGCGGGACAGGGCACAGATACGCAGTATTTT
>TRBJ2-4|TRBD2|TRBV5-1|.|14
CASMASGGRNIQYF
TGCGCCAGCATGGCTAGCGGGGGACGAAACATTCAGTACTTC
>TRBJ2-7|.|TRBV20-1|.|11
CSVPREYEQYF
TGCAGTGTCCCTAGGGAGTACGAGCAGTACTTC
>TRBJ2-7|TRBD2|TRBV2|.|14
CASARLAGGNEQYF
TGTGCCAGCGCGAGACTAGCGGGAGGGAACGAGCAGTACTTC
>TRBJ1-1|TRBD1|TRBV28|few|15
CASSFAGQGDTEAFF
TGTGCCAGCAGTTTTGCGGGACAGGGGGATACTGAAGCTTTCTTT
>TRBJ1-5|.|TRBV5-5|few|14
CASSLLDIDQPQHF
TGTGCCAGCAGCTTACTCGACATAGATCAGCCCCAGCATTTT
>TRBJ1-2|.|TRBV4-1|few|16
CASSQEGGASSYGYTF
TGCGCCAGCAGCCAAGAAGGGGGGGCGAGTAGTTATGGCTACACCTTC
>TRBJ2-5|.|TRBV6-1|.|14
CASSEWTKSETQYF
TGTGCCAGCAGTGAATGGACCAAATCGGAGACCCAGTACTTC
>TRBJ1-5|.|TRBV20-1|few|13
CSAGGNSNQPQHF
TGCAGTGCCGGCGGGAATAGCAATCAGCCCCAGCATTTT
>TRBJ2-3|TRBD1|TRBV4-2|many|15
CASSQDQGGTDTQYF
TGTGCCAGCAGCCAAGATCAGGGGGGCACAGATACGCAGTATTTT
>TRBJ2-2|.|TRBV28|.|15
CASRRLVSNTGELFF
TGTGCCAGCAGGCGACTAGTTTCAAACACCGGGGAGCTGTTTTTT
>TRBJ1-2|.|TRBV12-3/TRBV12-4|.|13
CASSHRKGYGYTF
TGTGCCAGCAGTCACAGGAAGGGCTATGGCTACACCTTC
>TRBJ2-7|.|TRBV5-1|.|14
CASSLIGGLFEQYF
TGCGCCAGCAGCTTGATAGGGGGACTATTCGAGCAGTACTTC
>TRBJ2-5|TRBD2|TRBV5-1|.|15
CASRTNSGGAVSQYF
TGCGCCAGCAGGACCAATAGCGGGGGGGCTGTGTCCCAGTACTTC
>TRBJ2-1|TRBD1|TRBV4-2|few|15
CASSQDGDRVNEQFF
TGTGCCAGCAGCCAAGATGGGGACAGGGTAAATGAGCAGTTCTTC
>TRBJ2-5|.|TRBV5-1|.|14
CASSSGTAGETQYF
TGCGCCAGCAGCTCGGGGACGGCCGGCGAGACCCAGTACTTC
>TRBJ2-7|TRBD1|TRBV11-2|few|14
CASSARDRGYEQYF
TGTGCCAGCAGCGCCCGGGACAGGGGGTACGAGCAGTACTTC
>TRBJ1-2|TRBD1|TRBV28|.|13
CASSLGDRGGYTF
TGTGCCAGCAGTTTAGGAGACAGGGGTGGCTACACCTTC
>TRBJ1-3|TRBD1|TRBV5-1|.|13
CASRGTGRNTIYF
TGCGCCAGCAGAGGGACAGGGCGTAACACCATATATTTT
>TRBJ1-4|.|TRBV10-3|.|12
CAISESNEKLFF
TGTGCCATCAGTGAATCTAATGAAAAACTGTTTTTT
>TRBJ1-1|.|TRBV29-1|few|12
CSVIQGPTEAFF
TGCAGCGTTATACAGGGACCCACTGAAGCTTTCTTT
>TRBJ2-7|TRBD2|TRBV4-2|.|16
CASSQPSGTSKYEQYF
TGTGCCAGCAGCCAGCCTTCCGGGACTAGCAAATACGAGCAGTACTTC
>TRBJ1-1|.|TRBV29-1|few|14
CSVSPPVGNTEAFF
TGCAGCGTTTCCCCCCCTGTGGGTAACACTGAAGCTTTCTTT
>TRBJ2-1|TRBD1|TRBV10-3|few|16
CAISDSGGADFDEQFF
TGTGCCATCAGTGATTCAGGGGGCGCCGATTTCGATGAGCAGTTCTTC
>TRBJ2-3|.|TRBV5-1|.|15
CASSQFGQRTDTQYF
TGCGCCAGCAGCCAGTTTGGACAGCGCACAGATACGCAGTATTTT